The clone carrying this T cell receptor (beta chain) occurred a few times. The junction does not match germline at one end; this may be a read error. These data are taken from a study of CD8+CD57+ T cells in acquired aplastic anemia. Turning to the study itself: Average DNA yield from sorted CD4+ and CD8+ cells was around 3.2 ug.

Patients chosen for sequencing had CD8+CD57+ cells that had expanded, as shown by flow cytometry. Among the patients, all had severe acquired aplastic anemia. The study profiled TCR beta VDJ and CDR3 using genomic DNA as template. TCRdb re-analysed the reads in MiXCR, keeping a single row per CDR3 protein. The table includes hundreds of thousands of distinct CDR3 sequences, under 40% detected once. The sample comprised sorted CD4+, CD8+, or CD8+CD57+ T cells (not recorded which) from PBMCs. The receptor was derived from a human donor with aplastic anemia.

CDR3 coding DNA: TGTGCCACCAGTGATACCAGCGGGAGCCACTACGATGAGCAGTTCTTC. Protein sequence: CATSDTSGSHYDEQFF. The chain has TRBV24-1 and TRBJ2-1; 8 bases align to TRBD2. The germline V gene encodes CDR1 KGHDR and CDR2 SFDVKD. The CDR3 sequence is 16 residues long.